This T cell receptor beta chain was sequenced in a study of response to subunit inactivated influenza vaccine (dated by TCRdb to 2017 to 2018). Notes on the research overall: To follow how T cells responded to a trivalent subunit inactivated influenza vaccine, the researchers relied on deep quantitative profiling of the T cell receptor repertoire. What the research found in general, with its limitations: It was suggested by the authors that each seasonal influenza vaccination may recruit only a limited number of new T cells.

This clonotype occurred a few times. Its cognate antigen has yet to be identified. Nothing much larger sits one base from this clone, and base qualities are not available. The CDR3 numbers 14 residues from cysteine through phenylalanine. Only the CDR3 portion is preserved as DNA: 42 bases, with reading frame beginning at the first base. The germline V and J ends show losses of 4 bases and 0 bases respectively, and no gene match explains 1 base of the junction. The library was produced with RT-PCR. TCRdb names Illumina HiSeq 2500 as the instrument used. The public reads were quality trimmed at Q25 with fastp and then assembled into clones with MiXCR by TCRdb, keeping productive beta chains. Rows are combined by CDR3 protein, so each entry shows the most common genes and DNA. Recorded for this sample are about 190,000 distinct CDR3 sequences; about 15% of them occurred a single time. Under 30% of the sample is in the top ten clones.

The sequencing here drew on CD8+ T cells sorted from PBMCs, taken approximately 5 days after vaccination. Rearrangement joined TRBV12-3 or TRBV12-4 to TRBJ2-7; TRBD1 aligns with 9 central bases. The sequence was collected from a man aged 50-59 years who received an inactivated influenza vaccine. Donor details come from another sample of the same person, matched by shared clones. The CDR3 protein sequence reads: CASSWTGVSYEQYF. The sequenced DNA: TGTGCCAGCAGTTGGACAGGGGTCTCCTACGAGCAGTACTTC.